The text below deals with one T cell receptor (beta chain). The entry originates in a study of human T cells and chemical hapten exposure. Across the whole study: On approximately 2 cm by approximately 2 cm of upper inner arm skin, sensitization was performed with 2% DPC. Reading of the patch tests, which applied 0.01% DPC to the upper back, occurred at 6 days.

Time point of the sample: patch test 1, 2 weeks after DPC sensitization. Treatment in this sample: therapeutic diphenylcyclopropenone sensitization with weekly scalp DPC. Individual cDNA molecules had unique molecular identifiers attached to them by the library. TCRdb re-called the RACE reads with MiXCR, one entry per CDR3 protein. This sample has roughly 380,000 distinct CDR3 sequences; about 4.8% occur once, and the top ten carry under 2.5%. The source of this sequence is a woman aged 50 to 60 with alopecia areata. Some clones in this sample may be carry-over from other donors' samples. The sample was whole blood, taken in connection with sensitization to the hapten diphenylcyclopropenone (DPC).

The CDR3 DNA sequence: TGTGCCAGTAGTATGTTCGGGGGGGCCGGTTCAACCAACACAGATACGCAGTATTTT. Its protein product is CASSMFGGAGSTNTDTQYF. The chain carries TRBV19 and TRBJ2-3; 8 nucleotides agree with TRBD2. From germline, CDR1 is LNHDA and CDR2 SQIVND (reference sequence). With V trimmed by 3 bases and J by 2 bases, 16 bases remained unmatched. There are 19 residues in the CDR3.